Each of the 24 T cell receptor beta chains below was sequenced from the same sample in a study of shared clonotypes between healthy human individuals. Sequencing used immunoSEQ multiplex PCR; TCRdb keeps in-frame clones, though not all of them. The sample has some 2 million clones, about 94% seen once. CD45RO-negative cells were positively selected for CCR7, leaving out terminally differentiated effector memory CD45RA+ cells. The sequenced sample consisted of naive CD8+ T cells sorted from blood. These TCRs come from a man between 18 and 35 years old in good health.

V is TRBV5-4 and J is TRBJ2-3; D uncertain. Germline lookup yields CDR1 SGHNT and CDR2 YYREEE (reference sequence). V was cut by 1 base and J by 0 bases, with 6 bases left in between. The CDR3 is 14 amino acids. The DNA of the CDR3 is TGTGCCAGCAGCTTGAGTTCTAGCACAGATACGCAGTATTTT. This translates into CASSLSSSTDTQYF.

The CDR3 spells CASSFSSMYEQYF. CDR3 coding DNA: TGTGCCAGCAGCTTCTCGTCCATGTACGAGCAGTACTTC. This chain uses TRBV11-2 with TRBJ2-7; D call uncertain. Germline CDR1 reads SGHAT; CDR2 reads FQNNGV. This CDR3 has 13 residues. With 3 bases removed from V and 4 bases from J, the gap between germline ends came to 10 bases.

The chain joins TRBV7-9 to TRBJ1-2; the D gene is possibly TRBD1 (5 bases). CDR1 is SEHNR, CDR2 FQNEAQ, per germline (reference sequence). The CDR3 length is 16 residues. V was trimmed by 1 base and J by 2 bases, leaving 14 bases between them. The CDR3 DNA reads TGTGCCAGCAGCTTAGAAGAAGGGGAATGGAACTATGGCTACACCTTC. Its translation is CASSLEEGEWNYGYTF.

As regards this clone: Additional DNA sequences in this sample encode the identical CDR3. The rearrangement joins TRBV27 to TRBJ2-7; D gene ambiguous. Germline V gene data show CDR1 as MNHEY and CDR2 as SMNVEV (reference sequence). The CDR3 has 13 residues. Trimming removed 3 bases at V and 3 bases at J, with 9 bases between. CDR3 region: CASSLDASYEQYF. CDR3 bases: TGTGCCAGCAGTTTGGACGCGAGCTACGAGCAGTACTTC.

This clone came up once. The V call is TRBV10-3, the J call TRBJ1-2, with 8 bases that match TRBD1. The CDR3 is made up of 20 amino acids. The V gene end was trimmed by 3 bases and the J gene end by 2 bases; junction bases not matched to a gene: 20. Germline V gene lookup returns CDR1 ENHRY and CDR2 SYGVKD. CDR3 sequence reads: CAISEFVDREGRAVNYGYTF. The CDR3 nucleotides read TGTGCCATCAGTGAATTCGTGGACAGGGAAGGCAGGGCGGTAAACTATGGCTACACCTTC.

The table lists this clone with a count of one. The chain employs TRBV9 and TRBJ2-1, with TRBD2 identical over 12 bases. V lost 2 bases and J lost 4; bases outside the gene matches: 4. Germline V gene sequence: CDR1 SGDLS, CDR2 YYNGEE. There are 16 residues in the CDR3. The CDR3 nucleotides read TGTGCCAGCAGCGTCCGACTAGCGGGGGCGTACAATGAGCAGTTCTTC. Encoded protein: CASSVRLAGAYNEQFF.

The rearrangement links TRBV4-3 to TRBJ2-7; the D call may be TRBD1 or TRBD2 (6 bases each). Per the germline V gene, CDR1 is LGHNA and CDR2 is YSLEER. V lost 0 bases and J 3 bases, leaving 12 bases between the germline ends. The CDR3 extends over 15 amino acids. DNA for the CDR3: TGCGCCAGCAGCCAAGATACAGGGAGGATCTACGAGCAGTACTTC. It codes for CASSQDTGRIYEQYF.

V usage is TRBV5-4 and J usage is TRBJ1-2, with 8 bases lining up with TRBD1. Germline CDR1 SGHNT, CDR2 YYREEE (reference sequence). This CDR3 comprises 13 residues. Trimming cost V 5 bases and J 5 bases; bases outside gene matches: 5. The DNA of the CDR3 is TGTGCCAGCAGGGACCAGGGGGCGTATGGCTACACCTTC. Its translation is CASRDQGAYGYTF.

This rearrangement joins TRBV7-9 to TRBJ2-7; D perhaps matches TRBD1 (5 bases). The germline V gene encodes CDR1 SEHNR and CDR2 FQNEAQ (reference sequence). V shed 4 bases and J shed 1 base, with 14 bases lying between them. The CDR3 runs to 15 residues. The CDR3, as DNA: TGTGCCAGCAGCTCCCTCCCCGACAGTTCCTACGAGCAGTACTTC. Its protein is CASSSLPDSSYEQYF.

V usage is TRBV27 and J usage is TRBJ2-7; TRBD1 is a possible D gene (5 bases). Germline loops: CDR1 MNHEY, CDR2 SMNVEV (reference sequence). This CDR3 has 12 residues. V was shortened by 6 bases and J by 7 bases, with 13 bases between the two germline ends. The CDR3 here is CASSYRFGEQYF. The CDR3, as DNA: TGTGCCAGCAGCTACAGGTTTGGAGAGCAGTACTTC.

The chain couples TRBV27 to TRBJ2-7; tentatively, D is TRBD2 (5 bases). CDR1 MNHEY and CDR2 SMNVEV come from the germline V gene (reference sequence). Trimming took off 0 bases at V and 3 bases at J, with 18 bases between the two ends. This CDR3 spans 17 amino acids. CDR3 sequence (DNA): TGTGCCAGCAGTTTATCGCCCGGAGGACCCCTTTTCTACGAGCAGTACTTC. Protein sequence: CASSLSPGGPLFYEQYF.

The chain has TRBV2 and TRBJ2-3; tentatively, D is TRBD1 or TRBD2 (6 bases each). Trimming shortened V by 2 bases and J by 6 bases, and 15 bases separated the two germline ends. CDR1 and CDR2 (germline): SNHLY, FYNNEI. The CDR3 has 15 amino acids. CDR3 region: CASSENGGAGDTQYF. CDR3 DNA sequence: TGTGCCAGCAGTGAAAACGGGGGCGCAGGTGATACGCAGTATTTT.

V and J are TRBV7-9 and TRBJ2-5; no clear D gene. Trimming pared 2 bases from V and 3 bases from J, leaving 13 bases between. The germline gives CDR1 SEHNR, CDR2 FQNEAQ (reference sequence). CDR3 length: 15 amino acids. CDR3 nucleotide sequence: TGTGCCAGCAGCTTAATCCGGCGACGGGAAGAGACCCAGTACTTC. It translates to CASSLIRRREETQYF.

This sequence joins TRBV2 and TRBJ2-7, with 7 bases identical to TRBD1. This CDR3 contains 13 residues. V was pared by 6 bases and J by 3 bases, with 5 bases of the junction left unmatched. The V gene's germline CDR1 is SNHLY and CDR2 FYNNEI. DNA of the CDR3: TGTGCCAGCAGAGCCGGGACAGACTACGAGCAGTACTTC. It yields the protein CASRAGTDYEQYF.

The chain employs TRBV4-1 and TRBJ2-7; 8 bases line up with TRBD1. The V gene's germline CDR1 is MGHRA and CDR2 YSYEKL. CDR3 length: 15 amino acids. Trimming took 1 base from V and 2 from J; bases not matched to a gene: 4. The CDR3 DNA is TGCGCCAGCAGCCAAGCAGCACAGGGGGCCTACGAGCAGTACTTC. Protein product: CASSQAAQGAYEQYF.

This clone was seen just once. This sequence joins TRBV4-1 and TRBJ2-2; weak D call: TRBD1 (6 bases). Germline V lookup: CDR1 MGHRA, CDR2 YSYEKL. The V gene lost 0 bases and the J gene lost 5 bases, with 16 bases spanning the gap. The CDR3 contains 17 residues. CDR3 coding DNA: TGCGCCAGCAGCCAAGAATCTACGTTAGGGGGAACCGGGGAGCTGTTTTTT. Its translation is CASSQESTLGGTGELFF.

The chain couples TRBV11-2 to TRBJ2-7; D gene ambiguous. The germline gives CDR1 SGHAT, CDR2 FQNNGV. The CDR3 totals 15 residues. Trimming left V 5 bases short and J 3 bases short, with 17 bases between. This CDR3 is CASSVSWVGLYEQYF. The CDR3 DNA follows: TGTGCCAGCAGCGTTTCTTGGGTAGGGCTCTACGAGCAGTACTTC.

CDR3 sequence reads: CASSVFPGQGGETQYF. The DNA for the CDR3 is TGTGCCAGCAGCGTTTTTCCGGGACAGGGGGGTGAGACCCAGTACTTC. The chain employs TRBV11-1 and TRBJ2-5, with 11 bases that match TRBD1. The CDR3 is 16 amino acids. With V trimmed by 5 bases and J by 5 bases, 10 bases remained unmatched. Per germline, CDR1 SGHAT and CDR2 FQDESV (reference sequence).

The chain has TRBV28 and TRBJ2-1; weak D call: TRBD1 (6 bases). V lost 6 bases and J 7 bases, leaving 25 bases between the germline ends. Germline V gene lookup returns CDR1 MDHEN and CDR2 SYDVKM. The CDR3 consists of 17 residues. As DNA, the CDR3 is TGTGCCAGCAGCCTAGTTGACTGGACAGCCTCGATGAATGAGCAGTTCTTC. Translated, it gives CASSLVDWTASMNEQFF.

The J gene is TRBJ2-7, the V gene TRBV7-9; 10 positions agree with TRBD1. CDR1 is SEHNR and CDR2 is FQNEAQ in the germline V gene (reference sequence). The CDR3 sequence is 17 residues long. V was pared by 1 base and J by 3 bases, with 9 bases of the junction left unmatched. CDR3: CASSLGDEGDRGYEQYF. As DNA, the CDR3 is TGTGCCAGCAGCTTAGGGGATGAGGGGGACAGGGGCTACGAGCAGTACTTC.

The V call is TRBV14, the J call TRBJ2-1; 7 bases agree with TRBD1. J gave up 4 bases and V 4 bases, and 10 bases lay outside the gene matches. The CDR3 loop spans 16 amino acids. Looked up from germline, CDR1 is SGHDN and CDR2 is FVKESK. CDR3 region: CASSPHGTEAYNEQFF. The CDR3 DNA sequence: TGTGCCAGCAGCCCCCACGGGACAGAGGCTTACAATGAGCAGTTCTTC.

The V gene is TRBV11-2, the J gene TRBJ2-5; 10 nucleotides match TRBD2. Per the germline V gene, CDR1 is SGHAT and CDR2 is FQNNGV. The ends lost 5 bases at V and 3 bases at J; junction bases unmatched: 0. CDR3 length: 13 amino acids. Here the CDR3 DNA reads TGTGCCAGCAGCGGACTAGCGGAAGAGACCCAGTACTTC. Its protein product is CASSGLAEETQYF.

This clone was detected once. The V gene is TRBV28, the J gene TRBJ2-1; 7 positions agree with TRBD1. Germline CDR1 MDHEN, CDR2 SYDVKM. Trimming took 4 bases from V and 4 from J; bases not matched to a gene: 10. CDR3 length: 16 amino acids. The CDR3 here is CASSSAVGQEYNEQFF. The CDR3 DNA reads TGTGCCAGCAGTTCTGCCGTCGGACAGGAATACAATGAGCAGTTCTTC. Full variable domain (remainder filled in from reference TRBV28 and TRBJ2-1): DVKVTQSSRYLVKRTGEKVFLECVQDMDHENMFWYRQDPGLGLRLIYFSYDVKMKEKGDIPEGYSVSREKKERFSLILESASTNQTSMYLCASSSAVGQEYNEQFFGPGTRLTVL.

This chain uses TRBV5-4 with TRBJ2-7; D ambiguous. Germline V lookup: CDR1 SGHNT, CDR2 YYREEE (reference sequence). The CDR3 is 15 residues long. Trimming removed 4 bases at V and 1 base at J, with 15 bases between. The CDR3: CASSQGRGESYEQYF. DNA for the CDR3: TGTGCCAGCAGCCAAGGACGAGGAGAGTCCTACGAGCAGTACTTC.